A single sample gave rise to the 27 T cell receptor beta chains below, sequenced in a study of radiation and T cells in renal cell carcinoma. Time point reported: baseline pretreatment blood. Specified treatment: 15 Gy SBRT to primary tumor, nephrectomy 4 weeks later. Sequencing was performed with immunoSEQ multiplex PCR; in TCRdb, only in-frame clones are kept and a portion is missing. The data show 100,000 or so clones, approximately 86% seen once. Source: blood, taken from a patient whose treatment included radiotherapy and nephrectomy. These receptors all come from a man aged 45 to 65 with renal cell carcinoma.

V usage is TRBV11-2 and J usage is TRBJ1-1; D is possibly TRBD1 (5 bases). The length of the CDR3 is 17 residues. Trimming stripped 5 bases from V and 10 bases from J, with 29 bases between. The germline V gene has CDR1 SGHAT and CDR2 FQNNGV. For the CDR3, the DNA is TGTGCCAGCAGCGCCTGGGGCTCGGGCAAAGAGGGACTGGGAGCTTTCTTT. Its protein product is CASSAWGSGKEGLGAFF.

The chain combines TRBV9 with TRBJ2-7, with a possible D match to TRBD2 (6 bases). V lost 3 bases to trimming and J lost 1 base, with 11 bases between them. Germline loops: CDR1 SGDLS, CDR2 YYNGEE. The CDR3 consists of 14 residues. The CDR3 nucleotides are TGTGCCAGCAGCGGCCGGGACTTGTCCTACGAGCAGTACTTC. Residues: CASSGRDLSYEQYF.

This clone came up once. The chain recombines TRBV2 with TRBJ2-5; 13 positions agree with TRBD2. The CDR3 consists of 14 residues. The germline CDR1 and CDR2 sequences are SNHLY and FYNNEI. V dropped 7 bases and J dropped 12; count of bases not matched to a gene: 11. As DNA, the CDR3 is TGTGCCAGCACCACGGGACTAGCGGGGCCGGCGGAGTACTTC. It codes for CASTTGLAGPAEYF. The entire variable domain, with the rest obtained from reference TRBV2 and TRBJ2-5, is as follows: EPEVTQTPSHQVTQMGQEVILRCVPISNHLYFYWYRQILGQKVEFLVSFYNNEISEKSEIFDDQFSVERPDGSNFTLKIRSTKLEDSAMYFCASTTGLAGPAEYFGPGTRLLVL.

The rearrangement links TRBV15 to TRBJ1-3; the match to TRBD1 covers 12 bases. The V segment lost 11 bases and the J segment 2 bases; nucleotides outside the gene matches: 13. Germline-derived CDR1 and CDR2 are LNHNV and YYDKDF (reference sequence). This CDR3 contains 17 residues. The CDR3 region is CAAAGTGGILTGNTIYF. CDR3 in DNA: TGTGCCGCCGCGGGGACAGGGGGCATCCTTACTGGAAACACCATATATTTT.

The gene calls are TRBV7-9 and TRBJ2-7; D is ambiguous. V lost 5 bases and J lost 9, with 17 bases in between. The length of the CDR3 is 13 residues. Germline V gives CDR1 SEHNR, CDR2 FQNEAQ (reference sequence). DNA of the CDR3: TGTGCCAGCAGCGGCCCGGACCGCGTTTTGCAGTACTTC. Translation: CASSGPDRVLQYF.

The J gene is TRBJ2-5, the V gene TRBV30, with TRBD1 as a possible D gene (6 bases). V lost 1 base, J lost 4 bases, and 10 bases lay in between. CDR3 size: 13 residues. CDR1 is GTSNPN and CDR2 is SVGIG in the germline V gene (reference sequence). CDR3 region: CAWSALTGETQYF. CDR3 DNA: TGTGCCTGGAGTGCGTTGACAGGAGAGACCCAGTACTTC.

This chain connects TRBV28 to TRBJ1-4, with D tentatively TRBD1 (6 bases). Trimming took 7 bases from V and 4 from J, leaving 16 bases between them. This CDR3 has 15 residues. Germline loops: CDR1 MDHEN, CDR2 SYDVKM. The CDR3 sequence: CASTDGGGGNEKLFF. The CDR3 nucleotides are TGTGCCAGCACCGATGGGGGAGGGGGTAATGAAAAACTGTTTTTT.

The chain recombines TRBV19 with TRBJ2-3; D is unresolved. This CDR3 is built from 10 residues. The germline gives CDR1 LNHDA, CDR2 SQIVND (reference sequence). The CDR3 here is CAIGTDTQYF. CDR3 DNA: TGTGCTATCGGGACAGATACGCAGTATTTT.

V gene TRBV5-1 combines with J gene TRBJ2-7; tentatively, D is TRBD2 (5 bases). Germline-derived CDR1 and CDR2 are SGHRS and YFSETQ. CDR3 size: 13 residues. Trimming pared 5 bases from V and 0 bases from J, leaving 9 bases between. DNA for the CDR3: TGCGCCAGCAGTAACGGGGACTCCTACGAGCAGTACTTC. Amino acid sequence: CASSNGDSYEQYF.

This chain uses TRBV6-6 with TRBJ1-3; D is possibly TRBD1 (6 bases). Germline-derived CDR1 and CDR2 are MNHNY and SVGAGI (reference sequence). The CDR3 is made up of 14 amino acids. Trimming removed 3 bases from V and 4 bases from J, with 10 bases in between. The CDR3 DNA follows: TGTGCCAGCAGTTATGCAGGGGACGGAAACACCATATATTTT. Its translation: CASSYAGDGNTIYF.

This chain links TRBV2 with TRBJ1-3; the match to TRBD1 covers 8 bases. The CDR3 contains 12 residues. In germline, CDR1 is SNHLY, CDR2 FYNNEI. V gave up 7 bases and J gave up 10 bases; unmatched junction bases: 6. CDR3 bases: TGTGCCAGCACTGCAGACAGGGGAACCATATATTTT. Its protein product is CASTADRGTIYF. Complete variable domain (other parts from reference TRBV2 and TRBJ1-3): EPEVTQTPSHQVTQMGQEVILRCVPISNHLYFYWYRQILGQKVEFLVSFYNNEISEKSEIFDDQFSVERPDGSNFTLKIRSTKLEDSAMYFCASTADRGTIYFGEGSWLTVV.

This rearrangement joins TRBV27 to TRBJ1-1; D is ambiguous. This CDR3 has 14 residues. Looked up from germline, CDR1 is MNHEY and CDR2 is SMNVEV (reference sequence). V was pared by 3 bases and J by 1 base, with 9 bases between. The CDR3 region has the DNA TGTGCCAGCAGTTTTTTCGGACGGAACACTGAAGCTTTCTTT. The encoded protein is CASSFFGRNTEAFF.

This chain uses TRBV5-4 with TRBJ2-5, with D uncertain. This CDR3 spans 13 amino acids. The V gene lost 2 bases and the J gene lost 8 bases, with 13 bases spanning the gap. The germline CDR1 and CDR2 sequences are SGHNT and YYREEE (reference sequence). The DNA of the CDR3 is TGTGCCAGCAGCTTAGGGAAGTTCGAAACCCAGTACTTC. Amino acid sequence: CASSLGKFETQYF.

V usage is TRBV5-1 and J usage is TRBJ1-3; D remains ambiguous. This CDR3 contains 14 residues. Looked up from germline, CDR1 is SGHRS and CDR2 is YFSETQ. Trimming pared 0 bases from V and 0 bases from J, leaving 4 bases between. CDR3 bases: TGCGCCAGCAGCTTGGTGGGCTCTGGAAACACCATATATTTT. As protein: CASSLVGSGNTIYF. The full variable domain, completed using reference TRBV5-1 and TRBJ1-3, is KAGVTQTPRYLIKTRGQQVTLSCSPISGHRSVSWYQQTPGQGLQFLFEYFSETQRNKGNFPGRFSGRQFSNSRSEMNVSTLELGDSALYLCASSLVGSGNTIYFGEGSWLTVV.

The chain employs TRBV5-4 and TRBJ1-2, with a tentative D call TRBD1 (5 bases). V was clipped by 0 bases and J by 10 bases, with 10 bases between them. The V gene's germline CDR1 is SGHNT and CDR2 YYREEE (reference sequence). The CDR3 consists of 12 residues. CDR3 sequence reads: CASSLDDSDYTF. DNA for the CDR3: TGTGCCAGCAGCTTGGATGACAGTGACTACACCTTC.

V gene TRBV6-5 combines with J gene TRBJ2-3, with a tentative D call TRBD1 (6 bases). The CDR3 covers 15 residues. CDR1 and CDR2 (germline): MNHEY, SVGAGI. Trimming shortened V by 6 bases and J by 4 bases, and 17 bases separated the two germline ends. The CDR3 nucleotides read TGTGCCAGCAGAAACAGGGTAAACACGGCAGATACGCAGTATTTT. Its protein is CASRNRVNTADTQYF.

The chain employs TRBV6-1 and TRBJ1-1, with D unclear. V dropped 4 bases and J dropped 3 bases, with 9 bases sitting between them. The CDR3 runs to 13 residues. Germline V lookup: CDR1 MNHNS, CDR2 SASEGT. CDR3: CASSAVGDTEAFF. For the CDR3, the DNA is TGTGCCAGCAGTGCTGTGGGAGACACTGAAGCTTTCTTT.

The chain recombines TRBV7-9 with TRBJ2-5, with 13 nucleotides matching TRBD2. The trim removed 8 bases at V and 5 bases at J, leaving 5 bases unmatched. Germline lookup yields CDR1 SEHNR and CDR2 FQNEAQ (reference sequence). There are 14 residues in the CDR3. The CDR3 region has the DNA TGTGCCAGCCGGGGACTAGCGGGGTTGGAGACCCAGTACTTC. This encodes CASRGLAGLETQYF.

The rearrangement joins TRBV4-1 to TRBJ2-1; D remains unclear. This CDR3 has 15 residues. Looked up from germline, CDR1 is MGHRA and CDR2 is YSYEKL. Between the trimmed V and J ends, which lost 1 base and 3 bases, there was a span of 10 bases. Here the CDR3 reads CASSQGDTGYNEQFF. CDR3 sequence (DNA): TGCGCCAGCAGCCAAGGAGATACCGGCTACAATGAGCAGTTCTTC.

This chain links TRBV7-6 with TRBJ1-4; D might be TRBD1 (6 bases). V was pared by 5 bases and J by 6 bases, with 19 bases between. The CDR3 loop spans 16 amino acids. Germline V gene lookup returns CDR1 SGHVS and CDR2 FNYEAQ. Here the CDR3 reads CASSPSGGAGDEKLFF. CDR3 nucleotide sequence: TGTGCCAGCAGCCCCAGCGGAGGGGCAGGGGATGAAAAACTGTTTTTT.

The chain couples TRBV7-2 to TRBJ2-7, with a weak D call TRBD1 (5 bases). This CDR3 has 13 residues. V gave up 5 bases and J gave up 4 bases, with 12 bases separating them. The V gene's germline CDR1 is SGHTA and CDR2 FQGNSA. DNA of the CDR3: TGTGCCAGCAGCCCCCGGCAGGGTTACGAGCAGTACTTC. It specifies CASSPRQGYEQYF.

The chain carries TRBV7-8 and TRBJ1-1; tentatively, D is TRBD1 (5 bases). The CDR3 has 15 residues. Trimming stripped 5 bases from V and 8 bases from J, with 21 bases between. Germline CDR1 is SGHVS and CDR2 is FQNEAQ. CDR3 DNA sequence: TGTGCCAGCAGCATTGCCCGGGACGGAGGCCGAGAAGCTTTCTTT. This codes for CASSIARDGGREAFF.

This clone was found once. The CDR3 DNA follows: TGTGCCAGCAGCCAACAGCAGGGTCAAGAGACCCAGTACTTC. Translation gives CASSQQQGQETQYF. The chain carries TRBV4-2 and TRBJ2-5; weak D call: TRBD1 (5 bases). CDR3 length: 14 residues. In germline, CDR1 is LGHNA, CDR2 YNFKEQ. Trimming removed 2 bases from V and 2 bases from J, with 9 bases in between.

This chain links TRBV6-6 with TRBJ1-6, with a possible D match to TRBD1 (5 bases). Per the germline V gene, CDR1 is MNHNY and CDR2 is SVGAGI (reference sequence). The CDR3 length is 15 residues. The V end was cut by 2 bases, the J end by 7 bases, with 12 bases between. CDR3 residues: CASSYAGSQNSPLHF. The CDR3 DNA reads TGTGCCAGCAGTTACGCAGGGAGCCAGAATTCACCCCTCCACTTT.

The chain combines TRBV6-6 with TRBJ2-7; 9 nucleotides align to TRBD1. V lost 6 bases and J lost 4; bases outside the gene matches: 7. The CDR3 has 14 amino acids. CDR1 is MNHNY and CDR2 is SVGAGI in the germline V gene (reference sequence). The CDR3 DNA is TGTGCCAGCAGGGACAGGGGAATTTTGTACGAGCAGTACTTC. This encodes CASRDRGILYEQYF.

CDR3 loop: CAWTKQARFGTEAFF. The CDR3 nucleotides are TGTGCCTGGACCAAACAGGCGAGGTTCGGCACTGAAGCTTTCTTT. The chain joins TRBV30 to TRBJ1-1, with D perhaps TRBD1 (5 bases). CDR3 size: 15 residues. CDR1 and CDR2 (germline): GTSNPN, SVGIG (reference sequence). V was cut by 4 bases and J by 4 bases, with 19 bases left in between.

The rearrangement joins TRBV4-1 to TRBJ2-1; 7 nucleotides line up with TRBD2. CDR3 length: 18 amino acids. Germline values: CDR1 MGHRA, CDR2 YSYEKL. Trimming removed 0 bases from V and 0 bases from J; junction bases left unmatched: 8. CDR3 loop: CASSQDSTSADSYNEQFF. CDR3 DNA sequence: TGCGCCAGCAGCCAAGATAGTACTAGCGCCGACTCCTACAATGAGCAGTTCTTC.